The rows below give T cell receptor beta chains drawn from one sample of a study of Graves' ophthalmopathy and Graves' hyperthyroidism. MiXCR, applied by TCRdb to the multiplex PCR reads, yields one record per CDR3 protein. The table lists some 170,000 distinct CDR3 sequences, 35% to 50% of them singletons. Sequenced sample: peripheral blood. Source of these receptors: a man between 25 and 39 years old with Graves' ophthalmopathy. CDR3s include the opening cysteine and the closing phenylalanine or tryptophan. The D gene is left open where the match is weak. Expanded clones get a size class; other rows say once, few or many, or leave the size out.

v_gene	abundance	d_gene	j_gene	CDR3nt	CDR3aa
TRBV2	many	.	TRBJ2-7	TGTGCCAGCACTGGGGGGCAGATTCAAACCTACGAGCAGTACTTC	CASTGGQIQTYEQYF
TRBV30	.	.	TRBJ2-7	TGTGCCTGGAGTGCCTCGAACTACGAGCAGTACTTC	CAWSASNYEQYF
TRBV19	many	TRBD1	TRBJ1-5	TGTGCCAGTACCTTAGGGACAGATTATAGCAATCAGCCCCAGCATTTT	CASTLGTDYSNQPQHF
TRBV30	.	TRBD2	TRBJ2-5	TGTGGGGGGAGTATGGCGTTAGCGGGAATTGGGACCCAGTACTTC	CGGSMALAGIGTQYF
TRBV29-1	many	.	TRBJ1-2	TGCAGCGTCAACGGGGGGTTTGGCTACACCTTC	CSVNGGFGYTF
TRBV7-3	.	.	TRBJ2-7	TGTGCCAGCAGCTTAAACGAGGCCTCCTACGAGCAGTACTTC	CASSLNEASYEQYF
TRBV13	many	.	TRBJ1-1	TGTGCCAGCAGCCTAGGAACAAACACTGAAGCTTTCTTT	CASSLGTNTEAFF
TRBV6-5	.	.	TRBJ1-1	TGTGCCAGCAGTTACTCCGTTGGGACGGGCACTGAAGCTTTCTTT	CASSYSVGTGTEAFF
TRBV4-2	many	.	TRBJ1-3	TGTGCCAGCAGCCCCGAAGGAAACACCATATATTTT	CASSPEGNTIYF
TRBV18	many	.	TRBJ2-5	TGTGCCAGCTCACCCAACAGAGACAGAAACCAAGAGACCCAGTACTTC	CASSPNRDRNQETQYF
TRBV20-1	many	.	TRBJ1-6	TGCAGTGCAGACCCGGGCAGATATAATTCACCCCTCCACTTT	CSADPGRYNSPLHF
TRBV6-2/TRBV6-3	.	.	TRBJ2-7	TGTGCCAGCAGTTCGGACGGACGATTGGGGGAGCAGTACTTC	CASSSDGRLGEQYF
TRBV20-1	many	TRBD2	TRBJ2-7	TGCAGTGCCTGGCCCACTAGCGGAGCCTACGAGCAGTACTTC	CSAWPTSGAYEQYF
TRBV6-4	many	TRBD1	TRBJ1-5	TGTGCCAGCAGTACAATAATCTACAGGGGGCAGGTTCAGCCCCAGCATTTT	CASSTIIYRGQVQPQHF
TRBV19	many	TRBD2	TRBJ2-7	TGTGCCAGTAGTTCGCCCGGGACTAGCGGATCCTACGAGCAGTACTTC	CASSSPGTSGSYEQYF
TRBV15	many	TRBD1	TRBJ2-7	TGTGCCACCAGCGGTCCGGACAGGGTCCGCGAGCAGTACTTC	CATSGPDRVREQYF
TRBV5-1	many	.	TRBJ1-1	TGCGCCAGCAGCTTGGAGCGGGGGGGTCTGTTGAACACTGAAGCTTTCTTT	CASSLERGGLLNTEAFF
TRBV6-5	.	TRBD1	TRBJ2-2	TGTGCCAGCAGTTACTTAGGGGGACAGGGTGACACCGGGGAGCTGTTTTTT	CASSYLGGQGDTGELFF
TRBV6-1	.	.	TRBJ1-1	TGTGCCAGCACCACCGGGACTCCGAACACTGAAGCTTTCTTT	CASTTGTPNTEAFF
TRBV11-2	many	.	TRBJ1-2	TGTGCCAGCAGCCGTACAGGGCTCCCCCTCTCTAACTATGGCTACACCTTC	CASSRTGLPLSNYGYTF
TRBV24-1	many	.	TRBJ1-1	TGTGCCACCAGTGATTCACAACTGGGGAACACTGAAGCTTTCTTT	CATSDSQLGNTEAFF
TRBV12-3/TRBV12-4	.	.	TRBJ1-5	TGTGCCAGCGCCCCGGGGGGTGGTCAGCCCCAGCATTTT	CASAPGGGQPQHF
TRBV27	once	.	TRBJ2-5	TGTGCCAGCAGTCGCCTACCACGCCTCAGGAGTGCAACACCAGAGACCCAGTACTTC	CASSRLPRLRSATPETQYF
TRBV20-1	many	TRBD2	TRBJ2-5	TGCAGTGCCCCCATAGCGGGAGCCGAAAAAGAGACCCAGTACTTC	CSAPIAGAEKETQYF
TRBV12-3/TRBV12-4	many	TRBD1	TRBJ1-2	TGTGCCAGCAGCTTCGGCGGACAGGCCAGCTATGGCTACACCTTC	CASSFGGQASYGYTF
TRBV6-1	few	TRBD1	TRBJ1-2	TGTGCCAGCACCCAGGGGGAGGCGGGCTACACCTTC	CASTQGEAGYTF
TRBV28	.	TRBD1	TRBJ1-1	TGTGCCAGCAGTACATCAGGGGGCGCGTACACTGAAGCTTTCTTT	CASSTSGGAYTEAFF
TRBV28	.	TRBD1	TRBJ1-2	TGTGCCAGCAGTCGAGGGGGACAGTTGAGCTACACCTTC	CASSRGGQLSYTF
TRBV6-1	many	.	TRBJ2-6	TGTGCCAGCACCTCGGACAAATTGACTGGGGCCAACGTCCTGACTTTC	CASTSDKLTGANVLTF
TRBV29-1	many	TRBD1	TRBJ2-7	TGCAGCGTTCGGACAGGGTCGTTCGGGCAGTACTTC	CSVRTGSFGQYF
TRBV7-8	.	.	TRBJ1-5	TGTGCCAGCAGCTTATTCAAGGGTCAGCCCCAGCATTTT	CASSLFKGQPQHF
TRBV6-5	many	.	TRBJ2-7	TGTGCCAGCAGTTACGGGACTCTCAACGAGCAGTACTTC	CASSYGTLNEQYF
TRBV25-1	.	TRBD1	TRBJ2-7	TGTGCCAGCAGTGCGGGGACAGGGCGATCCTACGAGCAGTACTTC	CASSAGTGRSYEQYF
TRBV28	.	.	TRBJ1-2	TGTGCCAGCAGTTTAGTCATAGGCCGGGGCTATGGCTACACCTTC	CASSLVIGRGYGYTF
TRBV12-3/TRBV12-4	many	TRBD1	TRBJ2-7	TGTGCCAGCACCCTCAGCGGGACAGGGGGCTACGAGCAGTACTTC	CASTLSGTGGYEQYF
TRBV24-1	many	.	TRBJ1-2	TGTGCCACCAGTGGCGGGACTCGGGGTGGCTACACCTTC	CATSGGTRGGYTF
TRBV11-2	many	TRBD1	TRBJ2-7	TGTGCCAGCAGCTTAGGGACAGGGCCGTTTTACGAGCAGTACTTC	CASSLGTGPFYEQYF
TRBV10-3	.	TRBD2	TRBJ2-5	TGTGCCACCCAGAAGGGGCTAGCGGGGGAGACCCAGTACTTC	CATQKGLAGETQYF
TRBV20-1	.	TRBD2	TRBJ2-7	TGCAGTGCTAGAGATCCGGCTAGCGGAGACCATCGGGTCTACGAGCAGTACTTC	CSARDPASGDHRVYEQYF
TRBV6-5	few	.	TRBJ1-2	TGTGCCAGCAGTTACCGCGGCAGGGGAATCTATGGCTACACCTTC	CASSYRGRGIYGYTF
TRBV11-2	many	TRBD2	TRBJ2-2	TGTGCCAGCAGCTTACGAGGGAGGGCTAGCGGATTCACCGGGGAGCTGTTTTTT	CASSLRGRASGFTGELFF
TRBV18	many	.	TRBJ2-7	TGTGCCAGCTCACCCGGGGTTCTAAGTAACGAGCAGTACTTC	CASSPGVLSNEQYF
TRBV25-1	.	.	TRBJ2-1	TGTGCCAGCAGTGAATGGGCGGGGCGCAATGAGCAGTTCTTC	CASSEWAGRNEQFF
TRBV6-5	.	.	TRBJ2-7	TGTGCCAGCAGTTACCAGGGGTTCTACGAGCAGTACTTC	CASSYQGFYEQYF
TRBV11-3	many	TRBD2	TRBJ2-5	TGTGCCAGCAGCTTAGAATCGCTAGCGGGAGTTAAGACCCAGTACTTC	CASSLESLAGVKTQYF
TRBV6-1	.	TRBD1	TRBJ2-5	TGTGCCAGCAGATCTCTTGGGGCAGGGGGCTATCAAGAGACCCAGTACTTC	CASRSLGAGGYQETQYF
TRBV12-3/TRBV12-4	few	.	TRBJ1-1	TGTGCCAGCAGTTTAATTACGGGCACTGAAGCTTTCTTT	CASSLITGTEAFF
TRBV27	many	.	TRBJ2-7	TGTGCCACCTCAACCCTCTACGAGCAGTACTTC	CATSTLYEQYF
TRBV28	many	.	TRBJ1-2	TGTGCCAGCAGTTTATGGACAGGTCCTAGCTACACCTTC	CASSLWTGPSYTF
TRBV7-2	.	.	TRBJ2-5	TGTGCCACAACCAAGGGACACGGAGAGACCCAGTACTTC	CATTKGHGETQYF
TRBV6-5	few	.	TRBJ1-5	TGTGCCAGCAGTTATCGGAGCAATCAGCCCCAGCATTTT	CASSYRSNQPQHF